Shown below are 22 T cell receptor beta chains from a single sample sequenced in a study of CD8+ T cells in alopecia areata. In each case, RNA was isolated and then reverse transcribed into cDNA as the sequencing template. The data were produced by immunoSEQ multiplex PCR, yet TCRdb's version contains in-frame clones alone and is incomplete. Sampling found around 290,000 clones, none seen once. Cell sorting was performed on pooled cutaneous lymph node cells with CD4, CD8alpha, NKG2D, NKG2ACE and other markers. The sample taken for sequencing was CD4+ T cells sorted from a lymph node. These receptors came from a C3H/HeJ mouse with alopecia areata. This strain has MHC haplotype H2-k.

There are a few counts of this clone. Gene names and germline match the mouse. The read terminates 4 residues before the CDR3 end, so the remaining end is supplied by the germline J gene. Other DNA sequences of this sample code for an identical CDR3. The chain joins TRBV19 to TRBJ2-1; 11 positions match TRBD2. CDR3 length: 14 residues. Looked up from germline, CDR1 is FNHDT and CDR2 is SITEND (reference sequence). The CDR3: CASSYWGGGAEQFF. The DNA read from the CDR3 is TGTGCCAGCAGTTACTGGGGGGGCGGGGCT.

The table lists this clone with a few counts. Gene names and germline refer to mouse. Sequencing ends 4 residues short of the CDR3 end; the germline J gene provides the rest. The chain recombines TRBV13-3 with TRBJ2-1; D perhaps matches TRBD1 (6 bases). From germline, CDR1 is NNHDY and CDR2 SYVADS. The CDR3 extends over 14 amino acids. The germline V and J ends were trimmed by 6 bases and 0 bases, with 10 bases remaining between them. CDR3 bases read: TGTGCCAGCATCAGGACAGTTAACTATGCT. It specifies CASIRTVNYA. The full CDR3 protein is CASIRTVNYAEQFF.

This clone has only a few counts. A much bigger clone sits one base away, suggesting this may be a read error. The gene symbols are mouse symbols. Different DNA sequences within this sample yield the same CDR3. CDR3 bases read: TGTGCCAGCAGTGATTGGGGGGAAGAC. It specifies CASSDWGED. The CDR3 as a whole reads CASSDWGEDTQYF. The V call is TRBV13-3, the J call TRBJ2-5; 7 bases are shared with TRBD2. The missing CDR3 end, 4 residues past where the read stops, is filled in from the germline J gene. Germline-derived CDR1 and CDR2 are NNHDY and SYVADS. CDR3 size: 13 residues.

This clone was seen only a few times. The gene names here belong to mouse. The same CDR3 is also encoded by other DNA sequences in this sample. The CDR3 loop reads CASSPDKNYAEQFF. Incomplete CDR3 DNA: TGTGCCAGCAGCCCGGACAAGAACTATGCT. V gene TRBV5 combines with J gene TRBJ2-1; D is perhaps TRBD1 (5 bases). The DNA ends 4 residues before the CDR3 does, and the rest of the CDR3 is filled in from the germline J gene. The V gene's germline CDR1 is LGHNA and CDR2 YNLKQL (reference sequence). V gave up 4 bases and J gave up 1 base, with 8 bases separating them. The CDR3 has 14 residues.

There are many counts of this clone. Gene names are the mouse ones. Read coverage stops 4 residues before the CDR3 terminus; the germline J gene supplies the remainder. The gene calls are TRBV13-3 and TRBJ1-2; D is possibly TRBD1 (6 bases). Germline CDR1 NNHDY, CDR2 SYVADS. The CDR3 spans 14 residues. The chain's CDR3 is CASSEGRGRSDYTF. The sequenced CDR3 bases are TGTGCCAGCAGTGAGGGCAGGGGACGATCC.

This clone came up a few times. Gene and germline names: mouse. The sequenced fragment ends 4 residues before the CDR3 boundary, so the rest is inferred from the germline J gene. V gene TRBV13-2 combines with J gene TRBJ2-5; 8 bases match TRBD2. Per the germline V gene, CDR1 is NNHNN and CDR2 is SYGAGS (reference sequence). This CDR3 spans 14 amino acids. CDR3 sequence reads: CASGEGWGEDTQYF. The sequenced part of the CDR3 DNA is TGTGCCAGCGGTGAAGGCTGGGGGGAAGAC.

In the case of this clone: Gene and germline names: mouse. The CDR3 is cut off 4 residues early in the read; its end comes from the germline J gene. The V gene is TRBV13-2, the J gene TRBJ1-1, with D possibly being TRBD1 (5 bases). Deletions cut 0 bases from V and 3 bases from J, with 15 bases between. Germline lookup yields CDR1 NNHNN and CDR2 SYGAGS (reference sequence). There are 16 residues in the CDR3. This CDR3 is CASGDESAREDTEVFF. The part of the CDR3 DNA that was read is TGTGCCAGCGGTGATGAATCGGCCAGGGAGGACACA.

This clone was observed a few times. A much larger clone differs from this one at a single base, so this may be a read error. Gene names are mouse gene names. The read ends 4 residues early relative to the CDR3; the germline J gene fills the gap. This chain links TRBV13-1 with TRBJ2-3; D is possibly TRBD2 (6 bases). There are 14 residues in the CDR3. V lost 4 bases and J lost 0, with 9 bases in between. CDR1 and CDR2 (germline): NSHNY, SYGAGN. CDR3 bases read: TGTGCCAGCAGTATTGGGGGTAGTGCAGAA. It specifies CASSIGGSAE. The full-length CDR3 reads as CASSIGGSAETLYF.

Comments on this clone: Genes and germline come from the mouse. The read falls 3 residues short of the CDR3 end, and the missing part is taken from the germline J gene. V usage is TRBV19 and J usage is TRBJ1-6; 7 nucleotides match TRBD1. TRBJ1-6 is filed as an ORF, its function uncertain. The CDR3 loop spans 15 amino acids. Germline trimming cut 1 base from V and 4 bases from J; bases unmatched to any gene: 2. Germline V gene sequence: CDR1 FNHDT, CDR2 SITEND (reference sequence). The DNA read from the CDR3 is TGTGCCAGCAGTATACCGGGACAGTATAATTCGCCC. This codes for CASSIPGQYNSP. The whole CDR3 region reads CASSIPGQYNSPLYF.

Worth noting for this clone: The gene symbols are mouse symbols. With the read ending 4 residues before the CDR3 end, the germline J gene is used to fill in that end. The same CDR3 can be traced to other DNA sequences in this sample. The chain recombines TRBV19 with TRBJ2-7, with 11 bases identical to TRBD2. The V and J ends lost 5 bases and 3 bases, in that order; junction bases with no gene match: 7. Germline V lookup: CDR1 FNHDT, CDR2 SITEND (reference sequence). This CDR3 has 15 amino acids. This chain's CDR3 is CASSPPGLGDYEQYF. CDR3 DNA (partial): TGTGCCAGCAGCCCCCCGGGACTGGGGGACTAT.

This clone was counted a few times. A much larger clone lies a single base off, so this may be a read error. Gene and germline names: mouse. The CDR3 end falls 4 residues outside the read, so it is completed with the germline J gene. The sample carries other DNA sequences with the same CDR3. The rearrangement joins TRBV1 to TRBJ1-2, with D possibly being TRBD1 (5 bases). V lost 2 bases and J 0 bases, leaving 7 bases between the germline ends. Germline V CDR1 and CDR2: NSQYPW, LRSPGD (reference sequence). This CDR3 is 14 amino acids long. CDR3: CTCSARGANSDYTF. The sequenced part of the CDR3 DNA is TGCACCTGCAGTGCACGGGGGGCAAACTCC. Full variable domain (remainder filled in from reference TRBV1 and TRBJ1-2): VTLLEQNPRWRLVPRGQAVNLRCILKNSQYPWMSWYQQDLQKQLQWLFTLRSPGDKEVKSLPGADYLATRVTDTELRLQVANMSQGRTLYCTCSARGANSDYTFGSGTRLLVI.

There are a few counts of this clone. Gene names refer to mouse genes. Read data end 4 residues before the CDR3 end; the end is taken from the germline J gene. The V gene is TRBV17, the J gene TRBJ2-7; D uncertain. The V end lost 5 bases, the J end lost 0 bases, and 5 bases lay between the germline ends. The CDR3 is made up of 12 amino acids. In germline, CDR1 is MNHDT, CDR2 YYDKIL. The sequenced CDR3 bases are TGTGCTAGCAGTGTCCTCTCCTAT. This encodes CASSVLSY. The complete CDR3 protein is CASSVLSYEQYF.

This clone was detected a few times. The gene names given are mouse names. Read data end 4 residues before the CDR3 end; the end is taken from the germline J gene. The chain uses TRBV19 and TRBJ1-1; TRBD1 might be the D (6 bases). This CDR3 comprises 12 residues. V was shortened by 7 bases and J by 3 bases, with 10 bases between the two germline ends. Germline CDR1 is FNHDT and CDR2 is SITEND (reference sequence). CDR3 bases read: TGTGCCAGCCGGGACACCTACACA. Protein sequence: CASRDTYT. The entire CDR3 protein is CASRDTYTEVFF.

This clone has a handful of counts. Gene and germline names: mouse. Sequencing ends 4 residues short of the CDR3 end; the germline J gene provides the rest. The chain has TRBV19 and TRBJ2-5, with 8 bases that match TRBD1. The junction had 5 bases not matched to a gene; V was cut back by 2 bases and J by 0 bases. Germline CDR1 and CDR2: FNHDT and SITEND (reference sequence). The CDR3 spans 16 residues. CDR3 sequence: CASSIGDRINQDTQYF. The covered CDR3 bases are TGTGCCAGCAGTATTGGGGACAGGATTAACCAAGAC.

This clone was seen a few times. Mouse germline and gene names are used. Read data end 4 residues before the CDR3 end; the end is taken from the germline J gene. The rearrangement joins TRBV13-2 to TRBJ2-4, with D maybe TRBD2 (7 bases). CDR3 size: 13 residues. Germline V gives CDR1 NNHNN, CDR2 SYGAGS (reference sequence). The covered CDR3 bases are TGTGCCAGCGGTGATGAGGGGGGGAAC. It is translated as CASGDEGGN. The entire CDR3 protein reads CASGDEGGNTLYF.

Points on this clone: All gene names here are mouse names. The read ends 4 residues before the CDR3 terminus; that terminus is restored from the germline J gene. V gene TRBV19 combines with J gene TRBJ2-1; D may be TRBD1 (6 bases). V was cut by 6 bases and J by 3 bases, with 10 bases left in between. CDR1 FNHDT and CDR2 SITEND come from the germline V gene (reference sequence). CDR3 length: 13 amino acids. Partial CDR3 DNA: TGTGCCAGCAAGGACAGCCTCTATGCT. This codes for CASKDSLYA. The whole CDR3 protein is CASKDSLYAEQFF.

About this clone itself: Gene names follow the mouse nomenclature. The read falls 4 residues short of the CDR3 end, and the missing part is taken from the germline J gene. Other nucleotide sequences from this sample produce the same CDR3. The chain joins TRBV1 to TRBJ2-1; TRBD2 matches 7 bases. Germline assignment: CDR1 NSQYPW and CDR2 LRSPGD (reference sequence). V shed 1 base, J shed 0 bases, and the junction held 3 bases outside the gene matches. The CDR3 is made up of 16 amino acids. The CDR3 sequence is CTCSAGGGYNYAEQFF. CDR3 DNA, as far as it was read: TGCACCTGCAGTGCAGGGGGGGGATATAACTATGCT.

As to this clone: Mouse gene names apply. Read sequence stops 4 residues before the CDR3 end, and the germline J gene provides the missing end. V is TRBV1 and J is TRBJ2-2, with TRBD1 matching 12 bases. J lost 6 bases, V lost 4 bases, and 0 bases had no gene match. CDR1 and CDR2 (germline): NSQYPW, LRSPGD (reference sequence). The CDR3 has 14 amino acids. CDR3 amino acids: CTCSGDRGPGQLYF. The part of the CDR3 DNA that was read is TGCACCTGCAGTGGGGACAGGGGGCCCGGG.

Concerning this clone: Genes here carry mouse names. The read stops 4 residues short of the end of the CDR3; the missing end is completed from the germline J gene. Other DNA sequences in the same sample also yield this CDR3. This chain joins TRBV13-1 and TRBJ2-1, with TRBD2 matching 13 bases. V shed 3 bases, J shed 3 bases, and the junction held 0 bases outside the gene matches. This CDR3 has 15 amino acids. CDR1 is NSHNY, CDR2 SYGAGN, per germline. Partial CDR3 DNA: TGTGCCAGCAGTGGGACTGGGGGGGCCTATGCT. It specifies CASSGTGGAYA. The whole CDR3 protein is CASSGTGGAYAEQFF.

This clone was counted between two and nine times. The germline and genes are mouse ones. The DNA ends 4 residues before the CDR3 does, and the rest of the CDR3 is filled in from the germline J gene. The sample contains more than one DNA sequence encoding this CDR3. The V gene is TRBV31, the J gene TRBJ2-3; possible D gene TRBD1, 6 bases. The CDR3 runs 15 residues. Trimming pared 0 bases from V and 0 bases from J, leaving 10 bases between. CDR1 is GKSSPN and CDR2 is SITVG in the germline V gene. The CDR3 sequence: CAWSLRTASAETLYF. The CDR3 bases that were read are TGTGCCTGGAGTCTCCGGACAGCTAGTGCAGAA.

This clone was recorded a few times. Mouse gene names and germline throughout. The CDR3 end lies 4 residues beyond the end of the read and is filled in from the germline J gene. J is TRBJ2-1 and V is TRBV13-1; TRBD2 aligns across 8 bases. The CDR3 sequence is 15 residues long. The ends lost 1 base at V and 1 base at J; junction bases unmatched: 1. Germline V CDR1 and CDR2: NSHNY, SYGAGN. Here the CDR3 reads CASSDHWGNYAEQFF. The sequenced CDR3 bases are TGTGCCAGCAGTGATCACTGGGGGAACTATGCT.

Notes on this clone: Any gene name here is a mouse gene name. Coverage ceases 4 residues before the CDR3 finishes, and the germline J gene fills in the end. The same CDR3 is also encoded by other DNA sequences in this sample. V is TRBV5 and J is TRBJ2-2; the match to TRBD2 covers 7 bases. The V segment lost 4 bases and the J segment 0 bases; nucleotides outside the gene matches: 5. Germline lookup yields CDR1 LGHNA and CDR2 YNLKQL (reference sequence). The CDR3 runs 16 residues. The sequenced part of the CDR3 DNA is TGTGCCAGCAGCCCTCACTGGGGTGCAAACACCGGG. Protein: CASSPHWGANTG. The entire CDR3 protein reads CASSPHWGANTGQLYF.